Sequencing of this TCR beta chain was carried out in a study of T cell responses to AZD1222 COVID-19 vaccine (dated by TCRdb to about 2021). As for the study more broadly: AZD1222 recipients with second doses at about 4 weeks or about 12 weeks were pooled, because spike-specific TCR depth and breadth did not differ between schedules. TCR sequencing covered some 240 trial participants: some 210 given two doses of AZD1222 and approximately 26 given two doses of MenACWY control vaccine. Enrollment into the trials was organized by age into subgroups of 18-55, 56-69 and 70-plus years, and those subgroups contained roughly 150, 30 and 60 TCR-sequenced participants, respectively.

A word on this clone: There is no known antigen for this receptor. No per-base quality is available; no much larger clone lies one base away.

The CDR3 regions of human TCRbeta chains were analyzed by immunosequencing. In the original analysis: Repertoire TCRs were matched against a reference library of SARS-CoV-2-specific TCRs generated with the MIRA antigen-specificity platform. Breadth meant the fraction of unique TCRs that were SARS-CoV-2-associated, whereas depth meant the fraction of total T cells that were SARS-CoV-2-associated. Using the MIRA data, every spike-specific TCR was mapped to the spike region that the TCR reacted to and assigned to either a CD4 or a CD8 class. Log10-transformed breadth and depth values were compared by one-way ANOVA with Sidak's multiple comparisons tests. The table comes from immuneACCESS by way of TCRdb, which keeps in-frame sequences with V and J called. Part of the clones is missing from these tables; in studies checked, under half for an unresolved V gene and the rest for unknown reasons. Clonal size and the V and J genes are those of that table, whereas D and trimming came from the DNA. A total of 150,000 or so clones appear in this sample, approximately 90% of them only once. Together, the top ten hold roughly 3.7% of the sample.

Here is what the overall study found, with its caveats: The 56-69-year group was small, and its depth increase did not reach significance, likely because of low power. Conclusions about previously exposed vaccinees are limited because only six or seven AZD1222 recipients were SARS-CoV-2 seropositive at baseline. Participants were mostly white British, with more females than males. The authors suggested clonal diversity may have been underestimated. Nearly half of unique spike-specific TCRs reportedly recognized epitopes outside regions mutated in the B.1.351 and B.1.1.7 variants. Because no samples from the day 14 peak response were available, repertoires could be characterized only after the peak T cell response. CD4 TCRs associated with the vaccine covered the entire spike protein, and the dominant responses were in regions 160-218 and 743-854. After two AZD1222 doses, both the breadth and the depth of spike-specific TCRs were significantly higher than at day 0 and than in MenACWY recipients.

The CDR3 spans 11 residues, from the cysteine through the phenylalanine. Only CDR3 DNA remains: 33 bases, in frame from the first base. Trimming takes 6 bases from V and 8 bases from J, and the germline ends sit 10 bases apart. For CDR1 and CDR2, the germline V gene lists MNHEY and SVGAGI. The meaning of the sample's time point label: baseline before first vaccination. Vaccinee samples came from UK trials COV001 and COV002, including a single-blind randomized controlled phase 2/3 trial of AZD1222 (ChAdOx1 nCoV-19) in healthy adults. For TCRbeta chain sequencing, PBMC samples were collected from trial participants at day 0 and at day 28 after the second dose.

The sequencing used peripheral blood, collected on day 0 of AZD1222 vaccination. This TCR came from an adult in good health. This receptor chain uses TRBV6-5 and TRBJ1-2; the D gene lacks a confident call. The nucleotide sequence reads as follows: TGTGCCAGCAGCCACGAACGGGGCTACACCTTC. Its amino acids are CASSHERGYTF.